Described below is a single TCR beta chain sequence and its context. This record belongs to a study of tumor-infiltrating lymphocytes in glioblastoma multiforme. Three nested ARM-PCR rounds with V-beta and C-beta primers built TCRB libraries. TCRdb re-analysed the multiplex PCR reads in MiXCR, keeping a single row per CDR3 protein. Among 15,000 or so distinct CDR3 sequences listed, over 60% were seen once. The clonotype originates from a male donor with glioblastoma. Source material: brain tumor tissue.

This CDR3 reads CASRGGAQRYGYTF. The CDR3, as DNA: TGTGCCAGCAGGGGTGGGGCGCAGCGGTATGGCTACACCTTC. V is TRBV12-3 or TRBV12-4 and J is TRBJ1-2; tentative D call: TRBD1 (5 bases). V lost 6 bases and J 5 bases, leaving 16 bases between the germline ends. This CDR3 has 14 amino acids.